In this sample, the clone carrying this TCR beta chain turned up a few times. Its antigen is still unknown. It was RNA transcripts that yielded the amplified TCR beta CDR3 regions. RT-PCR in the first round (using the HTBI primer set) targeted the TCR CDR3. One entry per CDR3 protein results from TCRdb running MiXCR on the multiplex PCR reads. The table lists 250,000 to 400,000 distinct CDR3 sequences, roughly 15% of them singletons. This specimen comes from a study of T cells in Graves' hyperthyroidism and ophthalmopathy. As for the study in general: Before any treatment, at initial diagnosis, peripheral blood was collected.

Germline V gene sequence: CDR1 SQVTM, CDR2 ANQGSEA. CDR3 size: 13 residues. J was trimmed by 3 bases and V by 6 bases; bases with no gene match: 4. Study-wide results and caveats: Most thyroid clonotypes that were expanded above 0.001 also turned up in blood.

V and J are TRBV29-1 and TRBJ2-3; 9 nucleotides align to TRBD2. This TCR was recovered from a woman aged 40 to 50 with Graves' ophthalmopathy. Source material: blood. CDR3 protein: CSVSGGFTDTQYF. The DNA of the CDR3 is TGCAGCGTGAGCGGGGGGTTTACAGATACGCAGTATTTT.